The source of this T cell receptor (beta chain) is a study of blood T cell repertoires in COVID-19. Whole-study context: There were acute and convalescent COVID-19 samples, and they came from the United States, Italy and Spain. PBMCs, B-cell-depleted T cells, or T cells provided the cDNA or gDNA that made up the material.

Authors' processing steps: The authors estimated nucleated cell counts from reference gene primer amplification. Libraries were prepared by immunoSEQ multiplex PCR; TCRdb keeps only in-frame clonotypes and omits some of them. The V and J calls and the clone size are those of that table, but D and trimming were determined from the DNA. The sample contains tens of thousands of clones, around four fifths of which appear only once. CDR3 length equals 14 residues. Material for sequencing was peripheral blood. This TCR was recovered from a human donor in a cohort sampled during active COVID-19. The chain links TRBV21-1 to TRBJ1-4; TRBD1 was called by the table and not checked on the DNA. TRBV21-1 is annotated as a pseudogene. CDR3 loop: CASSTPGQPEKLFF. In nucleotides, the CDR3 is TGTGCCAGCAGCACCCCCGGACAGCCAGAAAAACTGTTTTTT.